The entry that follows covers one T cell receptor (beta chain) sequence. Memory CD4+ cells were the fraction left after CD45RA+ naive selection. The source of the sample is a study of shared clonotypes between healthy human individuals. Across the whole study: The donors, a couple of women and a few men, were aged 18 to 49. Each donor's CD4 naive and CD4 memory cells filled three plates apiece, CD8 naive two, and CD8 memory one.

An assay was performed, and its level was deep. This table comes from immunoSEQ multiplex PCR, and its TCRdb copy is limited to in-frame clones, with some not included. This table holds roughly 640,000 clones, roughly 97% found once. V was pared by 4 bases and J by 2 bases, with 7 bases of the junction left unmatched. Germline CDR1 is SGHRS and CDR2 is YFSETQ. This CDR3 has 18 residues. The sequenced sample consisted of naive CD4+ T cells sorted from blood. Subset here: CD45RA+ positively selected. The clonotype comes from a young woman in good health. This chain links TRBV5-1 with TRBJ2-2; 14 bases are a match to TRBD2. The CDR3 sequence is CASSPGGTSGSNTGELFF. The CDR3 DNA is TGCGCCAGCAGCCCGGGGGGGACTAGCGGGAGTAACACCGGGGAGCTGTTTTTT.